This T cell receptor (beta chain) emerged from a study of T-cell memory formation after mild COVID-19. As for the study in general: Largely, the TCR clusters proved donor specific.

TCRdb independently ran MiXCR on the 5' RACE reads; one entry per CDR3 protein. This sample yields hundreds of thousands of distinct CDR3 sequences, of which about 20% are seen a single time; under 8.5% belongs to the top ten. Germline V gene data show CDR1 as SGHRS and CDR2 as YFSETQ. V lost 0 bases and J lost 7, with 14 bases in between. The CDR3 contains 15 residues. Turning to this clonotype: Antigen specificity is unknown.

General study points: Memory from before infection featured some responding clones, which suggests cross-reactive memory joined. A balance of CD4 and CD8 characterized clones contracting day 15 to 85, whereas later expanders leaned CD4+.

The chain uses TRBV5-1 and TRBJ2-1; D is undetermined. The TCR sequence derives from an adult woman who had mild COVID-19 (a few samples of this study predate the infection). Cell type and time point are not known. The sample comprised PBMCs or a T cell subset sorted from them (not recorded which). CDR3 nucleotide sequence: TGCGCCAGCAGCTTGGTCGGACCAGGTGGGAATGAGCAGTTCTTC. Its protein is CASSLVGPGGNEQFF.